A single sample is the source of the 19 T cell receptor beta chains below, sequenced in a study of blood T cell repertoires in COVID-19. The table came from immunoSEQ multiplex PCR; TCRdb's copy has only in-frame clones and leaves some out. The sample consists of 200,000 to 250,000 clones, over 80% of them appearing once. Sequences were obtained from PBMCs or T cells enriched from blood (not recorded which). The source of these receptors is a man aged 25-45 years who had recovered from COVID-19.

This chain links TRBV30 with TRBJ2-3, with 10 positions matching TRBD2. Germline CDR1 and CDR2: GTSNPN and SVGIG (reference sequence). The CDR3 loop spans 17 amino acids. Trimming took 0 bases from V and 0 from J; bases not matched to a gene: 6. The CDR3 coding sequence is TGTGCCTGGAGTGTATCTAGCGGGGGCCCTAGCACAGATACGCAGTATTTT. This codes for CAWSVSSGGPSTDTQYF. Together with reference TRBV30 and TRBJ2-3, the CDR3 gives the full variable domain: SQTIHQWPATLVQPVGSPLSLECTVEGTSNPNLYWYRQAAGRGLQLLFYSVGIGQISSEVPQNLSASRPQDRQFILSSKKLLLSDSGFYLCAWSVSSGGPSTDTQYFGPGTRLTVL.

The chain links TRBV28 to TRBJ1-6; tentative D call: TRBD1 (6 bases). Germline CDR1 MDHEN, CDR2 SYDVKM. This CDR3 comprises 15 residues. V was cut by 6 bases and J by 5 bases, with 14 bases left in between. CDR3 DNA sequence: TGTGCCAGCAGAAAACAGGGCGCCGATAATTCACCCCTCCACTTT. Its translation: CASRKQGADNSPLHF.

The chain carries TRBV19 and TRBJ1-2; 9 nucleotides align to TRBD1. The germline V gene encodes CDR1 LNHDA and CDR2 SQIVND (reference sequence). With V trimmed by 5 bases and J by 1 base, 11 bases remained unmatched. The CDR3 spans 17 residues. The CDR3 spells CASSQGQGRSNNYGYTF. The CDR3 DNA reads TGTGCCAGTAGTCAGGGACAGGGAAGGTCGAATAACTATGGCTACACCTTC.

The V call is TRBV2, the J call TRBJ1-6, with 8 bases fitting TRBD1. Germline V lookup: CDR1 SNHLY, CDR2 FYNNEI. J gave up 10 bases and V 2 bases, and 4 bases lay outside the gene matches. The CDR3 length is 14 residues. Here the CDR3 DNA reads TGTGCCAGCAGTGAAACCGGACAGGGCTCACCCCTCCACTTT. Translation: CASSETGQGSPLHF.

The rearrangement links TRBV27 to TRBJ2-1; 9 bases map to TRBD1. The CDR3 runs 14 residues. V shed 9 bases and J 6 bases; nucleotides not matched to a gene: 9. Germline CDR1 MNHEY, CDR2 SMNVEV (reference sequence). CDR3 coding DNA: TGTGCCAGTATCGGGACAGGGCTTGGCAATGAGCAGTTCTTC. Translating gives CASIGTGLGNEQFF.

The chain employs TRBV4-1 and TRBJ2-7; TRBD2 might be the D (6 bases). V was clipped by 0 bases and J by 3 bases, with 12 bases between them. Looked up from germline, CDR1 is MGHRA and CDR2 is YSYEKL. This CDR3 contains 15 residues. The CDR3 region has the DNA TGCGCCAGCAGCCAAGATCAGGGACTGGGCTACGAGCAGTACTTC. Translating it yields CASSQDQGLGYEQYF.

This chain joins TRBV4-1 and TRBJ1-1; D is possibly TRBD1 (6 bases). Between the trimmed V and J ends, which lost 0 bases and 11 bases, there was a span of 19 bases. CDR3 length: 15 amino acids. Germline assignment: CDR1 MGHRA and CDR2 YSYEKL. The CDR3 protein is CASSQDILRRGLAFF. Here the CDR3 DNA reads TGCGCCAGCAGCCAAGACATCCTTAGGCGGGGGCTGGCTTTCTTT.

This rearrangement joins TRBV19 to TRBJ1-4; the match to TRBD1 covers 8 bases. There are 13 residues in the CDR3. Germline CDR1 and CDR2: LNHDA and SQIVND (reference sequence). J was trimmed by 5 bases and V by 4 bases; bases with no gene match: 0. The CDR3 DNA reads as TGTGCCAGTAGTAACAGGGGGAATGAAAAACTGTTTTTT. As protein: CASSNRGNEKLFF.

This rearrangement joins TRBV4-3 to TRBJ2-7; D might be TRBD2 (5 bases). CDR3 length: 16 residues. V lost 0 bases and J 4 bases, leaving 16 bases between the germline ends. The germline V gene encodes CDR1 LGHNA and CDR2 YSLEER. The CDR3 nucleotides are TGCGCCAGCAGCCAAGAATGGACTCGCGGCGCTTACGAGCAGTACTTC. It encodes CASSQEWTRGAYEQYF.

This sequence joins TRBV21-1 and TRBJ2-7; TRBD1, the table's D call, was not compared with the DNA. TRBV21-1 is designated a pseudogene. This CDR3 has 14 residues. CDR3 sequence (DNA): TGTGCCAGCAGGACAGGACAGGGGGCCTACGAGCAGTACTTC. Translated: CASRTGQGAYEQYF.

The chain combines TRBV3-1 (or the pseudogene TRBV3-2) with TRBJ1-6; no clear D gene. Germline V gene data show CDR1 as LGHDT and CDR2 as YNNKEL (reference sequence). Trimming pared 3 bases from V and 7 bases from J, leaving 10 bases between. The CDR3 contains 14 residues. CDR3 nucleotide sequence: TGTGCCAGCAGCCAGGGCAGAGTGAATTCACCCCTCCACTTT. This sequence encodes CASSQGRVNSPLHF.

J is TRBJ1-5 and V is TRBV12-3 or TRBV12-4, with TRBD1 identical over 7 bases. The ends lost 6 bases at V and 4 bases at J; junction bases unmatched: 3. The CDR3 is 13 residues long. The CDR3 spells CASRPGGNQPQHF. For the CDR3, the DNA is TGTGCCAGCAGGCCAGGGGGAAATCAGCCCCAGCATTTT.

The chain uses TRBV7-2 and TRBJ1-6, with D unclear. The V end was cut by 1 base, the J end by 8 bases, with 15 bases between. The CDR3 contains 16 residues. CDR1 and CDR2 from the germline V gene are SGHTA and FQGNSA. The CDR3 is CASSLGAAEPYSPLHF. Here the CDR3 DNA reads TGTGCCAGCAGCTTAGGGGCAGCCGAACCTTATTCACCCCTCCACTTT.

The count of this clone is one. The CDR3 sequence: CASSLGMASGRRDTQYF. CDR3 sequence (DNA): TGCGCCAGCAGCTTGGGGATGGCTAGCGGGAGAAGGGATACGCAGTATTTT. This sequence joins TRBV5-1 and TRBJ2-3; TRBD2 matches 10 bases. Germline V CDR1 and CDR2: SGHRS, YFSETQ. The CDR3 extends over 17 amino acids. J lost 6 bases, V lost 0 bases, and 10 bases had no gene match.

On this clone: One end of the junction varies from germline; a read error may be responsible. V is TRBV2 and J is TRBJ1-2; unclear D gene. The germline V gene has CDR1 SNHLY and CDR2 FYNNEI. The CDR3 loop spans 12 amino acids. The CDR3 bases are TGTGCCAGCACCCTGGAGCCGATAGGATTTAACTTC. As protein: CASTLEPIGFNF. The complete variable domain, with remaining parts taken from reference TRBV2 and TRBJ1-2, reads EPEVTQTPSHQVTQMGQEVILRCVPISNHLYFYWYRQILGQKVEFLVSFYNNEISEKSEIFDDQFSVERPDGSNFTLKIRSTKLEDSAMYFCASTLEPIGFNFGSGTRLTVV.

The chain joins TRBV28 to TRBJ2-7, with 7 nucleotides matching TRBD2. Germline CDR1 is MDHEN and CDR2 is SYDVKM. The CDR3 totals 14 residues. The V segment lost 3 bases and the J segment 4 bases; nucleotides outside the gene matches: 6. The CDR3 nucleotides are TGTGCCAGCAGTTTTGGCGGGAGTAAGTACGAGCAGTACTTC. Its translation: CASSFGGSKYEQYF. Using reference TRBV28 and TRBJ2-7 for the parts outside the CDR3, the full variable domain is DVKVTQSSRYLVKRTGEKVFLECVQDMDHENMFWYRQDPGLGLRLIYFSYDVKMKEKGDIPEGYSVSREKKERFSLILESASTNQTSMYLCASSFGGSKYEQYFGPGTRLTVT.

The CDR3 nucleotides are TGCAGCATAACAGGACTAGCGGGAGGGCATGAGCAGTTCTTC. Translated: CSITGLAGGHEQFF. The chain has TRBV29-1 and TRBJ2-1, with 15 bases matching TRBD2. The CDR3 is 14 amino acids. J gave up 8 bases and V 8 bases, and 7 bases lay outside the gene matches. Germline V CDR1 and CDR2: SQVTM, ANQGSEA.

The chain joins TRBV4-3 to TRBJ2-1; TRBD2 matches at 7 bases. The CDR3 sequence is 18 residues long. V was clipped by 1 base and J by 2 bases; unmatched bases: 11. Germline CDR1 is LGHNA and CDR2 is YSLEER. The CDR3 here is CASSQVASGTYTYNEQFF. The CDR3 DNA sequence: TGCGCCAGCAGCCAAGTGGCTAGCGGAACTTACACCTACAATGAGCAGTTCTTC.

The V gene is TRBV11-2, the J gene TRBJ2-1; weak D call: TRBD1 (5 bases). The ends were cut back, 2 bases at V and 5 bases at J, with 13 bases in the middle. Germline values: CDR1 SGHAT, CDR2 FQNNGV. The CDR3 sequence is 15 residues long. CDR3: CASSLYQGLHNEQFF. CDR3 DNA sequence: TGTGCCAGCAGCTTATACCAGGGTCTTCACAATGAGCAGTTCTTC.